Sequencing of this TCR beta chain was carried out in a study of blood T cells in healthy people across ages. Then a second PCR, running about 6 to 11 cycles, was carried out with a sample-barcoded 5' primer and a J-beta primer mix. In TCRdb, the 5' RACE reads were re-called with MiXCR into one record per CDR3 protein. Of 750,000 to 950,000 distinct CDR3 sequences in the sample, 25% to 35% were seen once. This CDR3 spans 13 amino acids. V gave up 7 bases and J gave up 10 bases, with 14 bases separating them. Germline V gene lookup returns CDR1 WSHSY and CDR2 SAAADI. Ten or more counts support this clonotype. This sample was shared with a second study, whose subject was T cells of mothers and their children. According to that study: Both sample barcodes and 2-4 random nucleotides came from the M1S primer of the second PCR.

The clonotype comes from a woman in her thirties or forties in good health. Sequencing was carried out using blood. The chain couples TRBV10-2 to TRBJ1-6, with a weak D call TRBD1 (6 bases). CDR3 bases: TGCGCCAGCAAACAGGGTGCGGACTCACCCCTCCACTTT. It translates to CASKQGADSPLHF.